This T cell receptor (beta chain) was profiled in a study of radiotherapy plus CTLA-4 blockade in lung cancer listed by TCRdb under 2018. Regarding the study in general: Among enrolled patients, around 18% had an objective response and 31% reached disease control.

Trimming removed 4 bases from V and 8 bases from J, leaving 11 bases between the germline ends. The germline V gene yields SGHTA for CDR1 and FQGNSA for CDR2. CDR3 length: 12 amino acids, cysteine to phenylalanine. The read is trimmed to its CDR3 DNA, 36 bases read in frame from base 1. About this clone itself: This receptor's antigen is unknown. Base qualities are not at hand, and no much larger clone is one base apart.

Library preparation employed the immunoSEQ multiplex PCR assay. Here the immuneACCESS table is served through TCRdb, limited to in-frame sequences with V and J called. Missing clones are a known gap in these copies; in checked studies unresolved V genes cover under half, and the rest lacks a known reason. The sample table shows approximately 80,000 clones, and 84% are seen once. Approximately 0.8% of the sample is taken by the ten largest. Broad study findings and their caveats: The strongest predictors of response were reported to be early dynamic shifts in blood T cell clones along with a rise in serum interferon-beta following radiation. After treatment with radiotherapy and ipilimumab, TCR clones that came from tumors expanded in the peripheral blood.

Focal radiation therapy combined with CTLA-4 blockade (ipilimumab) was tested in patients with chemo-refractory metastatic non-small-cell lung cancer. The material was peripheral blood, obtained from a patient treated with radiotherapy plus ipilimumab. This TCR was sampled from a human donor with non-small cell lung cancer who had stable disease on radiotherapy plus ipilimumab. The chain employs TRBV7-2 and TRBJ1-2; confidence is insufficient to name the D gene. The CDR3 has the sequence CASSSRTWGYTF. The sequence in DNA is TGTGCCAGCAGCTCCAGGACTTGGGGCTACACCTTC.